This is a list of T cell receptor beta chains from one sample in a study of cytomegalovirus exposure and HLA in healthy donors. The method was immunoSEQ multiplex PCR; TCRdb's version includes in-frame clones alone and lacks a portion of them. The repertoire holds 170,000 or so clones, with 70% to 80% as singletons. Sequencing was carried out using PBMCs. The origin of the receptors is a woman aged 25 to 45 in good health and CMV-seropositive. CDR3s include the opening cysteine and the closing phenylalanine or tryptophan. Fields, in order: V gene, clone size, D gene, J gene, CDR3 DNA, CDR3 protein. D genes are given only for firm matches. Not every row has a clone size; where given, it reads once, few, many or a size class.

V: TRBV13; size: few; D: .; J: TRBJ1-1; DNA: TGTGCCAGCAGCGATGCCACTAAAGGGAGAGCGAACACTGAAGCTTTCTTT; CDR3: CASSDATKGRANTEAFF
V: TRBV6-5; size: few; D: .; J: TRBJ1-2; DNA: TGTGCCAGCAGTATGCAGGGCGGACGTGACGGCTACACCTTC; CDR3: CASSMQGGRDGYTF
V: TRBV7-9; size: .; D: TRBD2; J: TRBJ2-3; DNA: TGTGCCAGCAGCTTAGCCTCTAGCGGAGGAGGCACAGATACGCAGTATTTT; CDR3: CASSLASSGGGTDTQYF
V: TRBV19; size: .; D: .; J: TRBJ1-3; DNA: TGTGCCAGTAGTACGCCCCAGGACAGCGCTGGAAACACCATATATTTT; CDR3: CASSTPQDSAGNTIYF
V: TRBV4-1; size: .; D: TRBD2; J: TRBJ2-7; DNA: TGCGCCAGCAGCCCTCTGACTAGCGGGGACCCCTACGAGCAGTACTTC; CDR3: CASSPLTSGDPYEQYF
V: TRBV27; size: .; D: TRBD1; J: TRBJ1-2; DNA: TGTGCCAGCAGTTTCGGGACAGCCTATGGCTACACCTTC; CDR3: CASSFGTAYGYTF
V: TRBV6-5; size: few; D: .; J: TRBJ1-1; DNA: TGTGCCAGCAGTTTCAGGAACACTGAAGCTTTCTTT; CDR3: CASSFRNTEAFF
V: TRBV6-5; size: .; D: .; J: TRBJ2-7; DNA: TGTGCCAGCAGTTACACCTTCCGGGGGGCGCAAGGGGAGCAGTACTTC; CDR3: CASSYTFRGAQGEQYF
V: TRBV6-5; size: .; D: .; J: TRBJ2-5; DNA: TGTGCCAGCAGCGCCCTTAGCGGCGGAGAGACCCAGTACTTC; CDR3: CASSALSGGETQYF
V: TRBV5-6; size: .; D: TRBD1; J: TRBJ1-3; DNA: TGTGCCTCGGAGGGACAGCAATTCTCTGGAAACACCATATATTTT; CDR3: CASEGQQFSGNTIYF
V: TRBV28; size: .; D: TRBD2; J: TRBJ2-7; DNA: TGTGCCAGCAGCGCACTAGCGGACCGAACCTACGAGCAGTACTTC; CDR3: CASSALADRTYEQYF
V: TRBV9; size: .; D: .; J: TRBJ2-7; DNA: TGTGCCAGCAGCGTAGGCGGTTTCGAGACCCACGAGCAGTACTTC; CDR3: CASSVGGFETHEQYF
V: TRBV28; size: .; D: TRBD2; J: TRBJ2-2; DNA: TGTGCCAGCAGTTTTCCGACTAGCGGGAGGGGCACCGGGGAGCTGTTTTTT; CDR3: CASSFPTSGRGTGELFF
V: TRBV9; size: few; D: .; J: TRBJ1-5; DNA: TGTGCCAGCAGCTCAGGTGATAGCAATCAGCCCCAGCATTTT; CDR3: CASSSGDSNQPQHF
V: TRBV27; size: .; D: .; J: TRBJ2-2; DNA: TGTGCCAGCAGTTTATCGGCGGGCCCGAACACCGGGGAGCTGTTTTTT; CDR3: CASSLSAGPNTGELFF
V: TRBV5-4; size: .; D: TRBD2; J: TRBJ2-5; DNA: TGTGCCAGCAGCTTGGCCCAGCGGGAGGGTGCGGTGACCCAGTACTTC; CDR3: CASSLAQREGAVTQYF
V: TRBV25-1; size: .; D: .; J: TRBJ2-2; DNA: TGTGCCAGCAGCCGTGGAGGGGTAAACACCGGGGAGCTGTTTTTT; CDR3: CASSRGGVNTGELFF
V: TRBV12-5; size: .; D: .; J: TRBJ2-5; DNA: TGTGCTAGTGGCCGGGTCCAGGGGGCGCGGGAGCAAGAGACCCAGTACTTC; CDR3: CASGRVQGAREQETQYF
V: TRBV27; size: once; D: TRBD2; J: TRBJ2-2; DNA: TGTGCCAGCAGTTTAGGGCTAGCGGGAGTGGCCGGGGAGCTGTTTTTT; CDR3: CASSLGLAGVAGELFF
V: TRBV4-1; size: .; D: TRBD2; J: TRBJ2-1; DNA: TGCGCCAGCAGCCATTACGGACTAGCGGGAGGCCTTGAGCAGTTCTTC; CDR3: CASSHYGLAGGLEQFF
V: TRBV5-1; size: .; D: .; J: TRBJ1-1; DNA: TGCGCCAGCACCCCTGAGGCTGGCACTGAAGCTTTCTTT; CDR3: CASTPEAGTEAFF
V: TRBV27; size: once; D: .; J: TRBJ1-4; DNA: TGTGCCAGCAGTTTCCGGAGCGCAGATGAAAAACTGTTTTTT; CDR3: CASSFRSADEKLFF
V: TRBV6-5; size: .; D: TRBD2; J: TRBJ2-5; DNA: TGTGCCAGCAGTTACTCCGGTAGCGGGAGATGGGAGACCCAGTACTTC; CDR3: CASSYSGSGRWETQYF
V: TRBV6-1; size: .; D: TRBD2; J: TRBJ2-4; DNA: TGTGCCAGCAGTGAACGGGGGGACCTGGGAAACATTCAGTACTTC; CDR3: CASSERGDLGNIQYF
V: TRBV28; size: .; D: TRBD2; J: TRBJ2-7; DNA: TGTGCCAGCAGTACCTTACTAGCGGGGTACGAGCAGTACTTC; CDR3: CASSTLLAGYEQYF
V: TRBV4-2; size: few; D: TRBD2; J: TRBJ2-7; DNA: TGTGCCAGCAGCCAAGTCGTCCAAGGGGGACTAGCGAGGATCGAGCAGTACTTC; CDR3: CASSQVVQGGLARIEQYF
V: TRBV6-1; size: few; D: TRBD2; J: TRBJ2-2; DNA: TGTGCCAGCAGTGAACCTGGACTAGCGGGGGTCTCCGGGGAGCTGTTTTTT; CDR3: CASSEPGLAGVSGELFF
V: TRBV27; size: .; D: TRBD2; J: TRBJ2-7; DNA: TGTGCCAGCAGTGAAACTAGCGGGAGTTTCGACGAGCAGTACTTC; CDR3: CASSETSGSFDEQYF
V: TRBV7-2; size: .; D: TRBD2; J: TRBJ2-7; DNA: TGTGCCAGCAGCGCCGACGGGACTAGCGGGAGTGGAGGTGAGCAGTACTTC; CDR3: CASSADGTSGSGGEQYF
V: TRBV11-3; size: .; D: .; J: TRBJ2-5; DNA: TGTGCCAGCAGCTTAGGGCAGGGGACACAAGAGACCCAGTACTTC; CDR3: CASSLGQGTQETQYF
V: TRBV30; size: .; D: .; J: TRBJ2-7; DNA: TGTGCCTGGAGTCGGGACTCCTACGAGCAGTACTTC; CDR3: CAWSRDSYEQYF
V: TRBV7-2; size: .; D: TRBD2; J: TRBJ2-7; DNA: TGTGCCAGCAGCTTAAGGTCTAGCGGGCCGAATAACGACGAGCAGTACTTC; CDR3: CASSLRSSGPNNDEQYF
V: TRBV7-8; size: .; D: TRBD2; J: TRBJ2-1; DNA: TGTGCCAGCAGCCGAGCGGGAGGACGATGGAATGAGCAGTTCTTC; CDR3: CASSRAGGRWNEQFF
V: TRBV6-5; size: .; D: .; J: TRBJ1-5; DNA: TGTGCCAGCAGCTCGGGACTTGGGAATCAGCCCCAGCATTTT; CDR3: CASSSGLGNQPQHF
V: TRBV27; size: .; D: TRBD2; J: TRBJ2-1; DNA: TGTGCCAGCAGTTTTTTCGGGAGGATCAATGAGCAGTTCTTC; CDR3: CASSFFGRINEQFF
V: TRBV4-2; size: once; D: TRBD1; J: TRBJ2-7; DNA: TGTGCCAGCAGCCATCAGGGGGAAGAGCAGTACTTC; CDR3: CASSHQGEEQYF
V: TRBV7-2; size: .; D: .; J: TRBJ2-5; DNA: TGTGCCAGCAGCTTTAACCGCGGACAAGAGACCCAGTACTTC; CDR3: CASSFNRGQETQYF
V: TRBV10-1; size: few; D: TRBD1; J: TRBJ2-7; DNA: TGCGCCAGCAGCGAACAGACAGGGATCGGGTACGAGCAGTACTTC; CDR3: CASSEQTGIGYEQYF
V: TRBV27; size: .; D: TRBD2; J: TRBJ2-7; DNA: TGTGCCAGCAGCCAAAGCGGACTAGCGGACGAGCAGTACTTC; CDR3: CASSQSGLADEQYF
V: TRBV11-3; size: .; D: TRBD2; J: TRBJ2-3; DNA: TGTGCCAGCAGCGCGACTAGCGGGAACTTCGGTACGCAGTATTTT; CDR3: CASSATSGNFGTQYF
V: TRBV4-3; size: .; D: .; J: TRBJ2-2; DNA: TGCGCCAGCAGTCTCCAATCTGGGATAGGGGCCGGGGAGCTGTTTTTT; CDR3: CASSLQSGIGAGELFF
V: TRBV7-8; size: .; D: .; J: TRBJ2-7; DNA: TGTGCCAGCAGCCAGGGTGCAGGGAACTACGAGCAGTACTTC; CDR3: CASSQGAGNYEQYF
V: TRBV15; size: .; D: .; J: TRBJ2-2; DNA: TGTGCCACCAGTTCCCGTGGGACACCTGGACTTGGAGAGAACACCGGGGAGCTGTTTTTT; CDR3: CATSSRGTPGLGENTGELFF
V: TRBV28; size: few; D: .; J: TRBJ2-7; DNA: TGTGCCAGCAGTTTAGCGGGACCCTCTGCCTACTTC; CDR3: CASSLAGPSAYF
V: TRBV6-1; size: .; D: TRBD2; J: TRBJ2-3; DNA: TGTGCCAGCAGTGGGGCGACTAGCGGGAGGGGGAGCACAGATACGCAGTATTTT; CDR3: CASSGATSGRGSTDTQYF
V: TRBV5-1; size: .; D: .; J: TRBJ1-3; DNA: TGCGCCAGCAGCTTTTCGACAGATGGAAACACCATATATTTT; CDR3: CASSFSTDGNTIYF
V: TRBV5-4; size: .; D: TRBD2; J: TRBJ2-2; DNA: TGTGCCAGCAGCTCGGGACTAGCGGGAGGAACCGGGGAGCTGTTTTTT; CDR3: CASSSGLAGGTGELFF
V: TRBV5-1; size: .; D: TRBD2; J: TRBJ2-2; DNA: TGCGCCAGCAGCTTCCAAGGGACTAGCGGGAGGAACACCGGGGAGCTGTTTTTT; CDR3: CASSFQGTSGRNTGELFF